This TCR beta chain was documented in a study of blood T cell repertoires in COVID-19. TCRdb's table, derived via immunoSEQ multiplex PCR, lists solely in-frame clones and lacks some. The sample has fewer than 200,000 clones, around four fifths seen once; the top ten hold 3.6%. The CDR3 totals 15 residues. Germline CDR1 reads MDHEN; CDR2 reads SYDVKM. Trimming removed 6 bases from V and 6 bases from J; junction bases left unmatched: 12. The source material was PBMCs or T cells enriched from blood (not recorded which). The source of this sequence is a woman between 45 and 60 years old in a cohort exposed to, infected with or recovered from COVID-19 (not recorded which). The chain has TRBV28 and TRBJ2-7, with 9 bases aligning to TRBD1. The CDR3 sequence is CASRPTGTGSGEQYF. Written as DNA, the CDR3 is TGTGCCAGCAGACCGACCGGGACAGGGTCGGGCGAGCAGTACTTC.